Listed below are T cell receptor beta chains from one sample, sequenced in a study of blood T cells in healthy people across ages. One entry per CDR3 protein, called by TCRdb with MiXCR from the 5' RACE reads. The sample carries some 1.4 million distinct CDR3 sequences, 40% to 50% recorded once. The sequenced sample was blood. These receptors all stem from a woman between 18 and 30 years old in good health. Each CDR3 is given with its conserved first and last residue.

cdr3_length	v_call	cdr3_aa
15	TRBV10-3	CATTWGVAPTDTQYF
12	TRBV24-1	CATSAGFGEQFF
15	TRBV12-3/TRBV12-4	CAGSPEGLAQDTQYF
14	TRBV6-5	CASRNSGTYNEQFF
15	TRBV21-1	CASSNTAPRDYGYTF
14	TRBV7-2	CASSGDRGRNEQYF
16	TRBV6-5	CASSPLGGQENYEQYF
15	TRBV3-1	CASSQGTSGQNEQFF
17	TRBV24-1	CATSALGLAGGRNEQFF
13	TRBV4-1	CASSHRVVNEQYF
16	TRBV21-1	CASSTPAGPGVDTQYF
14	TRBV6-2/TRBV6-3	CASSSKGGHNEQFF
14	TRBV6-1	CASIPGTSVVEQFF
14	TRBV11-2	CASSSGLAPNIQYF
17	TRBV12-3/TRBV12-4	CASRPLVAAGTRNEQFF
14	TRBV18	CASSPRTDHEKLFF
18	TRBV5-1	CASSRSLQMTLRGQPQHF
11	TRBV12-3/TRBV12-4	CASSALNEQYF
14	TRBV20-1	CSAPTSGRANEQFF
15	TRBV6-5	CASRHRDRGAYEQYF
16	TRBV6-6	CASSPGWARTGTEAFF
15	TRBV7-8	CASLNSGVVSNEQFF
14	TRBV7-9	CASSLGGRANEQFF
16	TRBV7-2	CASSLGRRASIDTQYF
16	TRBV12-3/TRBV12-4	CASSPGLKGSNNEQFF
13	TRBV12-3/TRBV12-4	CASRTGRRQPQHF
12	TRBV7-9	CASTGAGNGYTF
14	TRBV20-1	CSARDRVFNTEAFF
14	TRBV15	CATSSGGQASEQYF
12	TRBV7-3	CASSQGTGRQFF
17	TRBV20-1	CSARVGVAAPGANVLTF
15	TRBV6-5	CASTLGGQNSYEQYF
16	TRBV6-6	CASSLRGAGAADTQYF
15	TRBV20-1	CSASSWMNRVDEQYF
13	TRBV10-2	CASSTQGDQPQHF
15	TRBV10-3	CAISPTGGEGYEQYF
14	TRBV10-3	CASHRDRDNNEQFF
14	TRBV13	CASSFGGQTYEQYF